The 22 T cell receptor beta chains listed next were all sequenced from one sample in a study of identical twins. TCRdb ran MiXCR on the 5' RACE reads and lists one entry per CDR3 protein. The table lists 510,000 or so distinct CDR3 sequences, about 15% of them singletons. These same records also appear under a second study, on yellow fever vaccine responses in identical twins.

The sequencing sample was made of CD4+ T cells sorted from blood. All receptors derive from a woman aged 18-35 years in good health.

This clonotype was detected only a few times. CDR3 region: CSARMGLGMNTGELFF. In DNA, the CDR3 is TGCAGTGCTCGGATGGGACTAGGGATGAACACCGGGGAGCTGTTTTTT. The chain employs TRBV20-1 and TRBJ2-2; 8 bases are a match to TRBD2. The CDR3 is 16 amino acids. The germline gives CDR1 DFQATT, CDR2 SNEGSKA (reference sequence). V shed 5 bases, J shed 1 base, and the junction held 9 bases outside the gene matches.

As regards this clonotype: The junction and the germline gene differ at one end; a read error may be behind it. The chain combines TRBV5-1 with TRBJ1-4, with a possible D match to TRBD1 (6 bases). There are 16 residues in the CDR3. CDR1 SGHRS and CDR2 YFSETQ come from the germline V gene. CDR3 DNA: TGCGCCAGCAGCTGGGGCGGGACAATGCTTAATGAAAGACTGTTTTTT. Translating it yields CASSWGGTMLNERLFF.

The V call is TRBV6-5, the J call TRBJ2-3; no clear D gene. This CDR3 has 12 residues. The V end lost 8 bases, the J end lost 5 bases, and 11 bases lay between the germline ends. CDR1 MNHEY and CDR2 SVGAGI come from the germline V gene. CDR3 loop: CASSRVGDTQYF. The CDR3 DNA reads as TGTGCCAGCTCGAGAGTGGGAGATACGCAGTATTTT.

This clonotype was recorded many times. The V call is TRBV5-1, the J call TRBJ1-5; D gene unclear. The V and J ends lost 1 base and 7 bases respectively, with 18 bases between them. The germline V gene has CDR1 SGHRS and CDR2 YFSETQ. The CDR3 is 16 residues long. DNA of the CDR3: TGCGCCAGCAGCTTGACTCGGCGGGGTTTCGGACAGCCCCAGCATTTT. This sequence encodes CASSLTRRGFGQPQHF.

The rearrangement links TRBV7-6 to TRBJ2-7, with TRBD2 matching over 14 bases. Looked up from germline, CDR1 is SGHVS and CDR2 is FNYEAQ. The CDR3 loop spans 15 amino acids. The J segment lost 6 bases and the V segment lost 5 bases, leaving 6 bases of the junction unmatched. DNA for the CDR3: TGTGCCAGCAGCATAACCGGGACTAGCGGGAGCGAGCAGTACTTC. This translates into CASSITGTSGSEQYF.

This chain connects TRBV12-3 or TRBV12-4 to TRBJ2-3; 11 nucleotides match TRBD2. This CDR3 region has 15 residues. V dropped 5 bases and J dropped 6; count of bases not matched to a gene: 7. CDR3 coding DNA: TGTGCCAGCAGTAATAGCGGGGGGGCCATTGATACGCAGTATTTT. Residues: CASSNSGGAIDTQYF.

This clonotype was seen a handful of times. The chain is built from TRBV24-1 and TRBJ2-7; maybe TRBD1 (6 bases). The CDR3 has 14 amino acids. V was trimmed by 3 bases and J by 0 bases, leaving 8 bases between them. Germline values: CDR1 KGHDR, CDR2 SFDVKD. CDR3 DNA: TGTGCCACCAGTGATACAGGGACCTCCTACGAGCAGTACTTC. Its translation is CATSDTGTSYEQYF.

The V and J genes are TRBV3-1 and TRBJ1-1; D gene ambiguous. The CDR3 covers 14 residues. Germline V CDR1 and CDR2: LGHDT, YNNKEL (reference sequence). V lost 0 bases, J lost 1 base, and 6 bases lay in between. The CDR3 reads CASSQEVPNTEAFF. In nucleotides, the CDR3 is TGTGCCAGCAGCCAAGAGGTACCGAACACTGAAGCTTTCTTT.

The rearrangement links TRBV7-6 to TRBJ2-3, with 8 bases matching TRBD2. The length of the CDR3 is 16 residues. The V and J ends lost 2 bases and 3 bases, in that order; junction bases with no gene match: 7. Germline V lookup: CDR1 SGHVS, CDR2 FNYEAQ. CDR3 protein: CASSLYAGLGTDTQYF. The DNA of the CDR3 is TGTGCCAGCAGCTTATATGCGGGACTAGGAACAGATACGCAGTATTTT. The full variable domain, with the rest looked up from reference TRBV7-6 and TRBJ2-3, is GAGVSQSPRYKVTKRGQDVALRCDPISGHVSLYWYRQALGQGPEFLTYFNYEAQQDKSGLPNDRFSAERPEGSISTLTIQRTEQRDSAMYRCASSLYAGLGTDTQYFGPGTRLTVL.

The J gene is TRBJ1-5, the V gene TRBV11-2; D might be TRBD1 (5 bases). Germline CDR1 is SGHAT and CDR2 is FQNNGV. This CDR3 contains 16 residues. V was clipped by 3 bases and J by 10 bases, with 22 bases between them. The CDR3 DNA sequence: TGTGCCAGCAGCTTTGGGGCAGGAGGGGATGGTGGACCCCAGCATTTT. Translating it yields CASSFGAGGDGGPQHF.

This clonotype was counted at least ten times. The rearrangement links TRBV7-9 to TRBJ2-7; D is unclear. V was trimmed by 5 bases and J by 1 base, leaving 9 bases between them. The CDR3 consists of 13 residues. Germline CDR1 reads SEHNR; CDR2 reads FQNEAQ (reference sequence). The CDR3 loop is CASSAPQSYEQYF. The CDR3 DNA follows: TGTGCCAGCAGCGCCCCCCAATCCTACGAGCAGTACTTC.

This clonotype was counted only a few times. V usage is TRBV20-1 and J usage is TRBJ2-7, with D perhaps being TRBD1 or TRBD2 (5 bases each). V shed 6 bases and J shed 5 bases, with 17 bases lying between them. The CDR3 extends over 13 amino acids. Germline V lookup: CDR1 DFQATT, CDR2 SNEGSKA (reference sequence). The CDR3 DNA follows: TGCAGTGCATTACTCGGGACCCGGGACGAGCAGTACGTC. Protein product: CSALLGTRDEQYV.

A single count supports this clonotype. J is TRBJ2-6 and V is TRBV11-2; D perhaps matches TRBD1 (5 bases). The V and J ends lost 1 base and 3 bases respectively, with 19 bases between them. CDR3 length: 19 residues. Germline values: CDR1 SGHAT, CDR2 FQNNGV. CDR3 sequence: CASSLGAGLSRDGANVLTF. CDR3 nucleotide sequence: TGTGCCAGCAGCTTAGGGGCAGGGCTGTCTAGGGATGGGGCCAACGTCCTGACTTTC.

CDR3 sequence: CASSLSGGGWYF. The CDR3 DNA is TGTGCCAGCAGTTTATCCGGGGGAGGGTGGTACTTC. The chain recombines TRBV28 with TRBJ2-5, with 7 bases aligning to TRBD2. V trimming: 1 base; J trimming: 13 bases; junction bases outside the gene matches: 6. Per the germline V gene, CDR1 is MDHEN and CDR2 is SYDVKM. The CDR3 loop spans 12 amino acids.

The chain recombines TRBV10-3 with TRBJ2-7, with 10 bases that match TRBD1. The CDR3 extends over 14 amino acids. V shed 9 bases and J 1 base; nucleotides not matched to a gene: 6. CDR1 ENHRY and CDR2 SYGVKD come from the germline V gene. Here the CDR3 DNA reads TGTGCCATGGAGGCGGGACAGGGGTCCTACGAGCAGTACTTC. This codes for CAMEAGQGSYEQYF.

The table lists this clonotype with a few counts. One end of the junction is discordant with germline, which a read error may explain. The chain employs TRBV12-3 or TRBV12-4 and TRBJ1-1, with a weak D call TRBD1 (6 bases). The CDR3 has 13 residues. The CDR3 region is CASTLGQGTEAFF. In nucleotides, the CDR3 is TGTGCCAGCACTTTAGGGCAGGGGACTGAAGCTTTCTTT.

This clonotype was seen ten or more times. The rearrangement uses TRBV12-3 or TRBV12-4 and TRBJ2-5, with 10 positions matching TRBD1. CDR3 size: 15 residues. V was pared by 6 bases and J by 1 base, with 5 bases of the junction left unmatched. CDR3 sequence reads: CASRPGQGTQETQYF. The CDR3, as DNA: TGTGCCAGCAGGCCGGGACAGGGGACCCAAGAGACCCAGTACTTC.

The chain couples TRBV11-2 to TRBJ1-2; 8 positions match TRBD1. The germline V gene encodes CDR1 SGHAT and CDR2 FQNNGV. CDR3 length equals 15 residues. V gave up 5 bases and J gave up 2 bases; unmatched junction bases: 7. The CDR3 DNA reads TGTGCCAGCAGCCTCAAGACAGGGGCCAACTATGGCTACACCTTC. Translated, it gives CASSLKTGANYGYTF.

Only a few counts were recorded for this clonotype. The chain carries TRBV5-1 and TRBJ2-7, with TRBD2 matching over 10 bases. The CDR3 is made up of 16 amino acids. The J segment lost 4 bases and the V segment lost 0 bases, leaving 7 bases of the junction unmatched. Germline V gene sequence: CDR1 SGHRS, CDR2 YFSETQ. DNA for the CDR3: TGCGCCAGCAGCTTGGAGGGACTAGCGAATGAGTACGAGCAGTACGTC. Its protein is CASSLEGLANEYEQYV.

The chain combines TRBV7-9 with TRBJ2-6, with D possibly matching TRBD2 (6 bases). With 2 bases removed from V and 3 bases from J, the gap between germline ends came to 8 bases. There are 15 residues in the CDR3. Germline CDR1 and CDR2: SEHNR and FQNEAQ (reference sequence). The CDR3 nucleotides read TGTGCCAGCAGCTTATGGGGGGTTGGGGCCAACGTCCTGACTTTC. It encodes CASSLWGVGANVLTF. Combining the CDR3 with reference TRBV7-9 and TRBJ2-6 gives the whole variable domain DTGVSQNPRHKITKRGQNVTFRCDPISEHNRLYWYRQTLGQGPEFLTYFQNEAQLEKSRLLSDRFSAERPKGSFSTLEIQRTEQGDSAMYLCASSLWGVGANVLTFGAGSRLTVL.

V and J are TRBV7-9 and TRBJ1-6; D may be TRBD1 (6 bases). CDR1 and CDR2 (germline): SEHNR, FQNEAQ (reference sequence). The CDR3 length is 15 residues. The V end was cut by 1 base, the J end by 7 bases, with 11 bases between. As DNA, the CDR3 is TGTGCCAGCAGCTTAGGGGGGGCCGTAAATTCACCCCTCCACTTT. Amino acids: CASSLGGAVNSPLHF.

CDR3 protein: CASSLGLASGRAKLNEQFF. For the CDR3, the DNA is TGTGCCAGCAGCTTGGGATTGGCTAGCGGGAGGGCCAAGTTAAATGAGCAGTTCTTC. The chain uses TRBV5-6 and TRBJ2-1, with 12 bases fitting TRBD2. The CDR3 totals 19 residues. Germline CDR1 is SGHDT and CDR2 is YYEEEE. The ends lost 0 bases at V and 7 bases at J; junction bases unmatched: 14.